This T cell receptor (beta chain) was captured by sequencing in a study of T-cell reconstitution after alpha-beta-depleted transplantation in children. Study-wide findings and caveats: Approximately two months post-transplant, alpha-beta T cells reportedly originated from several hundred expanded graft clones. At the one-year point after transplant, T-cell counts and TCRbeta diversity were found to come mostly from T cells that had been newly produced. Some patients owed their high day-60 TCRbeta diversity to surviving recipient T cells and thymic progenitors.

For TCRbeta, the library was prepared with unique molecular identifiers. TCRdb independently ran MiXCR on the PCR reads; one entry per CDR3 protein. Among fewer than 700,000 distinct CDR3 sequences listed, about 23% were seen once. Trimming took off 6 bases at V and 2 bases at J, with 19 bases between the two ends. Germline loops: CDR1 DFQATT, CDR2 SNEGSKA (reference sequence). This CDR3 comprises 15 residues. This clonotype was detected ten times or more. Its target is unknown. The gene calls are TRBV20-1 and TRBJ1-2, with a tentative D call TRBD1 (6 bases). The source of this sequence is a boy under two years old who had a stem cell transplant for acute myeloid leukemia, so the T cells may come from the graft donor. Sequencing was performed on PBMCs, mostly from graft donor cells, taken 360 days after TCRalphabeta/CD19-depleted stem cell transplant. The CDR3 loop reads CSALSHGQGNYGYTF. CDR3 nucleotides: TGCAGTGCCCTTTCCCATGGTCAGGGGAACTATGGCTACACCTTC.